Shown below are 16 T cell receptor beta chains from a single sample sequenced in a study of beta chain features in type 1 diabetes. Since all of the isolated RNA was reverse transcribed, expressed TCRB transcripts were what got sequenced. Clones were read by immunoSEQ multiplex PCR, and TCRdb kept only the in-frame ones, dropping some. This table holds a few hundred thousand clones, over 8.5% found once. Their antigens remain unidentified. Study-level results: All four CD4+ subsets from Type 1 diabetes patients carried moderately but significantly shorter TCRB CDR3s.

The sample taken for sequencing was central memory CD4+ T cells from blood. The receptors here all came from a man aged 25-45 years with type 1 diabetes.

This rearrangement joins TRBV7-9 to TRBJ1-5; TRBD1 aligns across 9 bases. V lost 5 bases and J lost 2; bases outside the gene matches: 4. This CDR3 spans 15 amino acids. CDR1 and CDR2 (germline): SEHNR, FQNEAQ (reference sequence). CDR3 coding DNA: TGTGCCAGCAGCGCCTGGACAGGGGGCAATCAGCCCCAGCATTTT. Translated: CASSAWTGGNQPQHF.

The chain joins TRBV5-1 to TRBJ2-7; TRBD1 is a possible D gene (5 bases). The CDR3 length is 13 residues. Between the trimmed V and J ends, which lost 4 bases and 5 bases, there was a span of 13 bases. Germline V gene data show CDR1 as SGHRS and CDR2 as YFSETQ. The DNA of the CDR3 is TGCGCCAGCAGCCCGGACAACGGAGACGAGCAGTACTTC. This codes for CASSPDNGDEQYF.

The rearrangement joins TRBV30 to TRBJ2-3; D unresolved. The V gene's germline CDR1 is GTSNPN and CDR2 SVGIG (reference sequence). The CDR3 contains 13 residues. Trimming left V 1 base short and J 1 base short, with 6 bases between. CDR3 residues: CAWSASGTDTQYF. CDR3 bases: TGTGCCTGGAGTGCCTCCGGCACAGATACGCAGTATTTT.

In this sample, this clone turned up a few times. One end of the junction is discordant with germline, which a read error may explain. The chain is built from TRBV4-3 and TRBJ1-1; possibly TRBD1 for D (5 bases). CDR1 is LGHNA, CDR2 YSLEER, per germline. The CDR3 runs to 15 residues. The CDR3: CASSHWGRANSEAFF. The CDR3, as DNA: TGCGCCAGCAGCCACTGGGGACGAGCGAACTCTGAAGCTTTCTTT.

J is TRBJ2-7 and V is TRBV7-9; 8 bases are shared with TRBD2. The CDR3 contains 17 residues. V trimming: 5 bases; J trimming: 4 bases; junction bases outside the gene matches: 16. Germline V CDR1 and CDR2: SEHNR, FQNEAQ (reference sequence). In nucleotides, the CDR3 is TGTGCCAGCAGCCAACCTACCGGGACTAGGGTCGCATACGAGCAGTACTTC. Encoded protein: CASSQPTGTRVAYEQYF.

This clone has a count of ten or more. The rearrangement links TRBV18 to TRBJ2-7; unclear D gene. V gave up 2 bases and J gave up 6 bases, with 11 bases separating them. From germline, CDR1 is KGHSH and CDR2 LQKENI. CDR3 size: 13 residues. The CDR3 DNA reads as TGTGCCAGCTCACCATACCCCTCGGGCGAGCAGTACTTC. This sequence encodes CASSPYPSGEQYF.

The sample holds a few counts of this clone. The rearrangement links TRBV7-2 to TRBJ1-2, with 7 nucleotides matching TRBD1. The CDR3 spans 13 residues. V lost 6 bases and J lost 5; bases outside the gene matches: 6. Germline V gives CDR1 SGHTA, CDR2 FQGNSA. The CDR3 bases are TGTGCCAGCAGTGAGGGGGCTCGTTATGGCTACACCTTC. This encodes CASSEGARYGYTF. Filled out from reference TRBV7-2 and TRBJ1-2, the complete variable domain reads GAGVSQSPSNKVTEKGKDVELRCDPISGHTALYWYRQSLGQGLEFLIYFQGNSAPDKSGLPSDRFSAERTGGSVSTLTIQRTQQEDSAVYLCASSEGARYGYTFGSGTRLTVV.

This clone has just a few counts. V is TRBV10-3 and J is TRBJ2-7; 12 bases match TRBD1. With 11 bases clipped from V and 5 bases from J, the junction kept 10 bases outside the gene matches. The germline gives CDR1 ENHRY, CDR2 SYGVKD. The CDR3 is 14 amino acids. This CDR3 reads CAVGTGQGAHEQYF. The CDR3 bases are TGTGCCGTCGGAACGGGACAGGGGGCACACGAGCAGTACTTC.

The chain employs TRBV15 and TRBJ2-7; 9 bases map to TRBD2. The CDR3 has 14 residues. V was clipped by 2 bases and J by 6 bases; unmatched bases: 5. Germline V gives CDR1 LNHNV, CDR2 YYDKDF (reference sequence). The CDR3 protein is CATSRLTSGREQYF. The CDR3 coding sequence is TGTGCCACCAGCAGACTGACTAGCGGCCGCGAGCAGTACTTC.

This clone was counted a few times. The rearrangement links TRBV7-9 to TRBJ2-5; 9 bases are a match to TRBD2. This CDR3 is built from 16 residues. CDR1 and CDR2 from the germline V gene are SEHNR and FQNEAQ (reference sequence). The junction had 6 bases not matched to a gene; V was cut back by 3 bases and J by 1 base. In DNA, the CDR3 is TGTGCCAGCAGCTTTTTCCCTAGCGGGATCCAAGAGACCCAGTACTTC. Residues: CASSFFPSGIQETQYF.

The chain combines TRBV27 with TRBJ2-1, with D tentatively TRBD2 (6 bases). The CDR3 has 14 amino acids. V lost 7 bases, J lost 0 bases, and 10 bases lay in between. Germline CDR1 is MNHEY and CDR2 is SMNVEV (reference sequence). CDR3 nucleotides: TGTGCCAGCACGCGGGGAAACTCCTACAATGAGCAGTTCTTC. Amino acids: CASTRGNSYNEQFF.

The CDR3 DNA sequence: TGTGCCAGCAGCTCCAGGGGATTGCCCTACGAGCAGTACTTC. It codes for CASSSRGLPYEQYF. The gene calls are TRBV7-6 and TRBJ2-7; D might be TRBD1 (6 bases). This CDR3 is built from 14 residues. Germline CDR1 SGHVS, CDR2 FNYEAQ. The ends were cut back, 4 bases at V and 2 bases at J, with 12 bases in the middle.

This clone was recorded many times. The chain links TRBV18 to TRBJ2-7, with TRBD1 identical over 9 bases. In germline, CDR1 is KGHSH, CDR2 LQKENI. The CDR3 is made up of 15 amino acids. The J segment lost 3 bases and the V segment lost 1 base, leaving 4 bases of the junction unmatched. The CDR3 DNA reads TGTGCCAGCTCACCACTAGGGACAGGGAGCTACGAGCAGTACTTC. This gives the protein CASSPLGTGSYEQYF.

The rearrangement joins TRBV6-6 to TRBJ2-1; D not resolved. Trimming took 10 bases from V and 0 from J, leaving 10 bases between them. Per the germline V gene, CDR1 is MNHNY and CDR2 is SVGAGI (reference sequence). This CDR3 is built from 13 residues. The CDR3 protein is CAIPTPSYNEQFF. The CDR3 DNA follows: TGTGCCATACCCACGCCCTCCTACAATGAGCAGTTCTTC.

The table lists this clone with a few counts. The chain combines TRBV7-3 with TRBJ2-7; a possible D gene is TRBD1 (6 bases). V shed 2 bases and J shed 1 base, with 12 bases lying between them. Germline CDR1 SGHTA, CDR2 FQGTGA. The CDR3 contains 15 residues. This chain's CDR3 is CASSLSGQPSYEQYF. In DNA form, the CDR3 reads TGTGCCAGCAGCTTATCCGGACAGCCGTCCTACGAGCAGTACTTC.

This clone occurred a few times. The chain employs TRBV5-1 and TRBJ2-7; 13 bases fit TRBD2. The CDR3 has 18 amino acids. Germline V gene lookup returns CDR1 SGHRS and CDR2 YFSETQ. V gave up 4 bases and J gave up 2 bases; unmatched junction bases: 12. The CDR3 sequence: CASSGYRLGLAGTYEQYF. CDR3 bases: TGCGCCAGCAGCGGGTATCGTCTGGGACTAGCGGGAACCTACGAGCAGTACTTC.